Below are 6 T cell receptor beta chains sequenced from a single sample in a study of STAT5B mutations in CD4+ large granular lymphocyte leukemia. Profiled with immunoSEQ multiplex PCR; TCRdb holds only in-frame clones, not every one. Of more than 30,000 clones in the sample, 69% are singletons; the top ten hold 2.5% to 3%. The sample consisted of CD4+ T cells from blood buffy coats. Receptors were obtained from a human donor in good health.

This chain connects TRBV19 to TRBJ1-3, with D possibly TRBD1 on 6 matching bases. The CDR3 covers 16 residues. Germline V lookup: CDR1 LNHDA, CDR2 SQIVND (reference sequence). V gave up 3 bases and J gave up 4 bases, with 16 bases separating them. The CDR3 sequence is CASSMEIGGPGNTIYF. For the CDR3, the DNA is TGTGCCAGTAGTATGGAAATCGGGGGCCCGGGAAACACCATATATTTT. Full variable domain (missing parts from reference TRBV19 and TRBJ1-3): DGGITQSPKYLFRKEGQNVTLSCEQNLNHDAMYWYRQDPGQGLRLIYYSQIVNDFQKGDIAEGYSVSREKKESFPLTVTSAQKNPTAFYLCASSMEIGGPGNTIYFGEGSWLTVV.

The rearrangement uses TRBV11-2 and TRBJ2-1, with TRBD2 matching 7 bases. The CDR3 sequence is 14 residues long. J gave up 3 bases and V 6 bases, and 5 bases lay outside the gene matches. Germline loops: CDR1 SGHAT, CDR2 FQNNGV. CDR3 sequence: CASRQTGGYNEQFF. CDR3 DNA: TGTGCCAGCAGACAAACGGGGGGCTACAATGAGCAGTTCTTC. The full variable domain, in which reference TRBV11-2 and TRBJ2-1 provide the parts outside the CDR3, is EAGVAQSPRYKIIEKRQSVAFWCNPISGHATLYWYQQILGQGPKLLIQFQNNGVVDDSQLPKDRFSAERLKGVDSTLKIQPAKLEDSAVYLCASRQTGGYNEQFFGPGTRLTVL.

The chain uses TRBV5-6 and TRBJ2-5; no definite D call. This CDR3 is 14 amino acids long. Per the germline V gene, CDR1 is SGHDT and CDR2 is YYEEEE. Trimming stripped 0 bases from V and 4 bases from J, with 10 bases between. This CDR3 is CASSLGRSAETQYF. In nucleotides, the CDR3 is TGTGCCAGCAGCTTGGGGCGTTCGGCAGAGACCCAGTACTTC.

The V and J genes are TRBV9 and TRBJ1-3; TRBD1 is a possible D gene (5 bases). This CDR3 region has 15 residues. V was trimmed by 4 bases and J by 0 bases, leaving 11 bases between them. Germline lookup yields CDR1 SGDLS and CDR2 YYNGEE. CDR3 DNA sequence: TGTGCCAGCAGCTTCGGGGCCGTCTCTGGAAACACCATATATTTT. Translating it yields CASSFGAVSGNTIYF. Drawing the rest from reference TRBV9 and TRBJ1-3, the complete variable domain is DSGVTQTPKHLITATGQRVTLRCSPRSGDLSVYWYQQSLDQGLQFLIQYYNGEERAKGNILERFSAQQFPDLHSELNLSSLELGDSALYFCASSFGAVSGNTIYFGEGSWLTVV.

In DNA, the CDR3 is TGCAGCGCTCTAATACACCTGCTTCCGGGACAGGAGAAGGGCTACGAGCAGTACTTC. As protein: CSALIHLLPGQEKGYEQYF. V usage is TRBV29-1 and J usage is TRBJ2-7; 8 bases are shared with TRBD1. Trimming at V came to 7 bases and at J to 3 bases, leaving 26 bases not matched to a gene. The CDR3 has 19 residues. Germline lookup yields CDR1 SQVTM and CDR2 ANQGSEA.

This clone was counted a single time. The chain employs TRBV6-1 and TRBJ2-7; D uncertain. The CDR3 spans 14 residues. The germline V and J ends were trimmed by 6 bases and 0 bases, with 12 bases remaining between them. Germline CDR1 and CDR2: MNHNS and SASEGT. The CDR3: CASRPPGGSYEQYF. CDR3 in DNA: TGTGCCAGCAGACCCCCGGGCGGCTCCTACGAGCAGTACTTC.